This TCR beta chain was recorded in a study of blood T cells in healthy people across ages. General study findings and limits: TCR beta diversity correlated strongly with naive T cell percentage. Any conclusive comparison of naive versus antigen-experienced cells was prevented by using unsorted PBMCs.

Trimming removed 0 bases at V and 6 bases at J, with 9 bases between. CDR1 and CDR2 (germline): KGHSH, LQKENI. The CDR3 runs 13 residues. Notes on this clonotype: Its antigen is unidentified.

Primers used in a second PCR of roughly 6 to 12 cycles were a sample-barcoded 5' primer and a J-beta primer mix. Via MiXCR, TCRdb re-called the 5' RACE reads, giving one row per CDR3 protein. Of some 1.8 million distinct CDR3 sequences in the sample, 35% to 50% were seen once. The rearrangement joins TRBV18 to TRBJ2-7, with no clear D. The source material was blood. The TCR was taken from a human donor in good health. The CDR3 nucleotides read TGTGCCAGCTCACCACCGTCCCCTGGCGAGCAGTACTTC. This gives the protein CASSPPSPGEQYF.